This T cell receptor beta chain was sequenced in a study of shared clonotypes between healthy human individuals. This table comes from immunoSEQ multiplex PCR, and its TCRdb copy is limited to in-frame clones, with some not included. This table has over 2 million clones, about 95% appearing once. The table lists this clone with a count of one. The target antigen is unknown. Study-wide findings and caveats: Depth of sequencing was expected to influence donor clonotype sharing. Rarefaction revealed incomplete sorted-subset sequencing despite large depth.

Participating donors were healthy, HIV-negative adults free of recent acute infections or vaccinations. The CDR3 has 15 amino acids. CDR1 SGHTA and CDR2 FQGTGA come from the germline V gene. After removal of 3 bases from V and 1 base from J, the junction contained 4 bases not matched to a gene. The origin of this receptor is a man younger than 30 in good health. The specimen was naive CD4+ T cells sorted from blood. Subset meaning: CD45RA+ positively selected. The chain combines TRBV7-3 with TRBJ2-5; 8 nucleotides match TRBD1. This CDR3 is CASSFGQGPQETQYF. The CDR3, as DNA: TGTGCCAGCAGCTTCGGACAGGGCCCCCAAGAGACCCAGTACTTC.